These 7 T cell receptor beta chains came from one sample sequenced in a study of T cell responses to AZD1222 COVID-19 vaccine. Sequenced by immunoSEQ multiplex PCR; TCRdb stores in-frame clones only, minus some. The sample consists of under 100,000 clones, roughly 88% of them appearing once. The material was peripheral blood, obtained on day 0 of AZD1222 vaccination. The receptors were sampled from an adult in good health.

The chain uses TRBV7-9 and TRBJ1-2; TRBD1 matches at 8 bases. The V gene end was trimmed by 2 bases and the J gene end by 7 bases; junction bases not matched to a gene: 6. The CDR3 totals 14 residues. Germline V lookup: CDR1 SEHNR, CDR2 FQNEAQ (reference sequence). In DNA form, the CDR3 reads TGTGCCAGCAGCTTAAAGGCAGGGGGCTCTGGCTACACCTTC. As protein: CASSLKAGGSGYTF.

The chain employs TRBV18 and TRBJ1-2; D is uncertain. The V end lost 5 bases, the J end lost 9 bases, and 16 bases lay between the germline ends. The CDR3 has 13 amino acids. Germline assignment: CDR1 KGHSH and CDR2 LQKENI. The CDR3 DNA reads TGTGCCAGCTCATCCCTTGATCCCTCTAGCTACACCTTC. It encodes CASSSLDPSSYTF.

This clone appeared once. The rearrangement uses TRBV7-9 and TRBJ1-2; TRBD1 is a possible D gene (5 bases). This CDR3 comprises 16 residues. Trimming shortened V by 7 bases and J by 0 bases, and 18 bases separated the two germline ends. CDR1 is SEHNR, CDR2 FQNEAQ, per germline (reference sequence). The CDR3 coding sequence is TGTGCCAGCACCTCCGCCCGGACAACTACTAACTATGGCTACACCTTC. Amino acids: CASTSARTTTNYGYTF.

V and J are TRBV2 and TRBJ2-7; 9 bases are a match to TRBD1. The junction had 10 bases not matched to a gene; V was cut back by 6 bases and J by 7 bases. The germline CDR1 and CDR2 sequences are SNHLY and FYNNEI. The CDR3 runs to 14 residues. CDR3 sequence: CASRYPGQGAEQYF. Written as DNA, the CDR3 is TGTGCCAGCAGATATCCGGGACAGGGTGCGGAGCAGTACTTC.

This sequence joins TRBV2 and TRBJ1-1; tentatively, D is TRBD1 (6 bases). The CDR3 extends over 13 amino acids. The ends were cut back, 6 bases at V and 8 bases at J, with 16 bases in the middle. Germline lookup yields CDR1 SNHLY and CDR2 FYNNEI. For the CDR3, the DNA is TGTGCCAGCAGGCCCCCAGGGGCCCTCGAAGCTTTCTTT. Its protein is CASRPPGALEAFF.

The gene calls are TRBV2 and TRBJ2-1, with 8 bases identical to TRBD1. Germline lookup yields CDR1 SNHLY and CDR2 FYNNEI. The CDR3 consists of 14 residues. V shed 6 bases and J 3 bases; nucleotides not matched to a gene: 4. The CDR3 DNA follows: TGTGCCAGCAGCAACAGGGGGTTCTACAATGAGCAGTTCTTC. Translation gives CASSNRGFYNEQFF.

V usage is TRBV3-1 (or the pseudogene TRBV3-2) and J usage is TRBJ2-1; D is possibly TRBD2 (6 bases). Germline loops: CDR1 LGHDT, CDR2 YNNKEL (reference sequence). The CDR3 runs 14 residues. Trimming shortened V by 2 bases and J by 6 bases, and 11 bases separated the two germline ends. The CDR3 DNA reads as TGTGCCAGCAGCCAACCAGAGCGGGTCAATGAGCAGTTCTTC. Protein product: CASSQPERVNEQFF.